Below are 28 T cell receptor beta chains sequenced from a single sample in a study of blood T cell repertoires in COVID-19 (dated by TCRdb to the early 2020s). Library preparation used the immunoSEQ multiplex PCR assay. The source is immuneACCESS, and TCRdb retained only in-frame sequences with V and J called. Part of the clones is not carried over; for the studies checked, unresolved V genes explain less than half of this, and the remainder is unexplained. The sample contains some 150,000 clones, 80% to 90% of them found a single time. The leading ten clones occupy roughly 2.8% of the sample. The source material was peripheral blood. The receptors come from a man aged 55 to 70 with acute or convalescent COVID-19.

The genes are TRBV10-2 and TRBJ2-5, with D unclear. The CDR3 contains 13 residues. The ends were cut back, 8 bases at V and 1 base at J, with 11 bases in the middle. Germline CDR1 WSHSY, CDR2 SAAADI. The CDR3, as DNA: TGCGCCAGCCGCTATTCAATCCAAGAGACCCAGTACTTC. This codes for CASRYSIQETQYF.

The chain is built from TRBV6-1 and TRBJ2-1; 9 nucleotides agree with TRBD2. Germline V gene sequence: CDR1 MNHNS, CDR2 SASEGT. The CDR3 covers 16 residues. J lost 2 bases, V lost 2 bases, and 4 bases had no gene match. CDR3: CASSERGGGAYNEQFF. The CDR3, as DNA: TGTGCCAGCAGTGAACGTGGCGGGGGGGCCTACAATGAGCAGTTCTTC.

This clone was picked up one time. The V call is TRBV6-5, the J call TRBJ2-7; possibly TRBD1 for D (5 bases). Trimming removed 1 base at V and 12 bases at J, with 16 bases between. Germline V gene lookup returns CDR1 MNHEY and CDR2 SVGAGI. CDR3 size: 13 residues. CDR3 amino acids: CASSYLDIGDVYF. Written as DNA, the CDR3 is TGTGCCAGCAGTTACTTGGACATCGGAGACGTGTACTTC.

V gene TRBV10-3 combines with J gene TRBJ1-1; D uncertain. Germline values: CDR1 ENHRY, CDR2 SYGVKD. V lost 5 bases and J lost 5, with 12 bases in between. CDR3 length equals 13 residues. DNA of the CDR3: TGTGCCATCAGTCCCACGGAGTGGACTGAAGCTTTCTTT. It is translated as CAISPTEWTEAFF.

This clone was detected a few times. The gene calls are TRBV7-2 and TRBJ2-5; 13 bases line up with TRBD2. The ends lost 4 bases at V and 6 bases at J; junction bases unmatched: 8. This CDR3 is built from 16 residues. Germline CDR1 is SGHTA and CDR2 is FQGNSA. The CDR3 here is CASSSTSGGAWKTQYF. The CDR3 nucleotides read TGTGCCAGCAGCTCAACTAGCGGGGGGGCCTGGAAGACCCAGTACTTC.

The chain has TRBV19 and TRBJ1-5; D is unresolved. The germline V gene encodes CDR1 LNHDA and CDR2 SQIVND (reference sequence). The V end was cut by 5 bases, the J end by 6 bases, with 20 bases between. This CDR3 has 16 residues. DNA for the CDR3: TGTGCCAGTAGTCCCACGGGTCTCTTACCCCCTCAGCCCCAGCATTTT. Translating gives CASSPTGLLPPQPQHF.

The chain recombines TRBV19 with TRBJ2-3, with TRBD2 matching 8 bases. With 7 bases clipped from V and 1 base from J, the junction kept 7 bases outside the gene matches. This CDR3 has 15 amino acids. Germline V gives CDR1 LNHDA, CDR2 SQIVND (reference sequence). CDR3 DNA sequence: TGTGCCAGTAAGGTTAGCGGGGAACGCACAGATACGCAGTATTTT. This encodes CASKVSGERTDTQYF.

CDR3 sequence reads: CASSYRGGTNQPQHF. The CDR3 DNA reads TGTGCCAGCAGTTACAGAGGGGGCACCAATCAGCCCCAGCATTTT. The chain links TRBV6-2 or TRBV6-3 to TRBJ1-5; 7 bases fit TRBD1. Germline V lookup: CDR1 MNHEY, CDR2 SVGEGT. Unmatched junction bases numbered 4, after V lost 2 bases and J lost 3 bases. The CDR3 has 15 residues.

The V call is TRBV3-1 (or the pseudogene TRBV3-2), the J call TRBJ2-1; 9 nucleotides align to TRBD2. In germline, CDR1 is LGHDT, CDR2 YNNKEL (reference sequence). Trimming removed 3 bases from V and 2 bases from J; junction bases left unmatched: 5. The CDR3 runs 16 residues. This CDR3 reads CASSQKVAGAYNEQFF. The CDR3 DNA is TGTGCCAGCAGCCAGAAGGTAGCGGGGGCCTACAATGAGCAGTTCTTC.

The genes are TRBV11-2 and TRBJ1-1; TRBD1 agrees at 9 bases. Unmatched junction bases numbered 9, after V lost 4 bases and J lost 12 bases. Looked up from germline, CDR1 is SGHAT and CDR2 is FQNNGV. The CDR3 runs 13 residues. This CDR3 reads CASSSGQGIRTFF. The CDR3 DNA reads TGTGCCAGCAGCTCCGGACAGGGGATTAGGACTTTCTTT.

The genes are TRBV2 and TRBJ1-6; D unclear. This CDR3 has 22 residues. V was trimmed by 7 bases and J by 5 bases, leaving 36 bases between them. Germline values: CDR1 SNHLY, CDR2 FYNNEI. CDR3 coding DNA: TGTGCCAGCACTACGGGGAGTCGCACCATTGATCGGGCCGGACTGAATAATTCACCCCTCCACTTT. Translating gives CASTTGSRTIDRAGLNNSPLHF.

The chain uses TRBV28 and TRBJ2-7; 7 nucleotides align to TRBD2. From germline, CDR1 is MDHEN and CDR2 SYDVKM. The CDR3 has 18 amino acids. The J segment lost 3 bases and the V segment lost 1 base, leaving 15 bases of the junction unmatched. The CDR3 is CASSLFSSRVGGYYEQYF. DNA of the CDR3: TGTGCCAGCAGTTTATTCTCTTCCAGGGTGGGAGGGTACTACGAGCAGTACTTC.

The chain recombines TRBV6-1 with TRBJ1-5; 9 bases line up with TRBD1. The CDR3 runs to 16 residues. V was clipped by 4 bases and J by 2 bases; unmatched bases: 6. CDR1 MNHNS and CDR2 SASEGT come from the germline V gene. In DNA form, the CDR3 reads TGTGCCAGCAGTGCAACCTGGACAGGGGGCAATCAGCCCCAGCATTTT. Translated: CASSATWTGGNQPQHF.

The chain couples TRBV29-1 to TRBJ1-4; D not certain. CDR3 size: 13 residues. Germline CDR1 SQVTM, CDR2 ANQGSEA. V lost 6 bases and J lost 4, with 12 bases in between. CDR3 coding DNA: TGCAGCGTGGCGGGGAATAATAATGAAAAACTGTTTTTT. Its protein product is CSVAGNNNEKLFF.

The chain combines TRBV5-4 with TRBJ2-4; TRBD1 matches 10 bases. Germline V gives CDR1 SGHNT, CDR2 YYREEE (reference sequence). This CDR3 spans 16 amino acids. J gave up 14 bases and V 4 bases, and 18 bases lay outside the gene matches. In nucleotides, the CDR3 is TGTGCCAGCAGCGGAGGCGGACAGGGGGAAATACATAGAAAGTACTTC. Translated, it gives CASSGGGQGEIHRKYF.

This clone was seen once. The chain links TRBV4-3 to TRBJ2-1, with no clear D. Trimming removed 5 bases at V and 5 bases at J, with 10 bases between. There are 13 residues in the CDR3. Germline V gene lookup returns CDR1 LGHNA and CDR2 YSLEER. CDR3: CASSARVNNEQFF. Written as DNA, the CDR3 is TGCGCCAGCAGCGCGCGAGTAAACAATGAGCAGTTCTTC.

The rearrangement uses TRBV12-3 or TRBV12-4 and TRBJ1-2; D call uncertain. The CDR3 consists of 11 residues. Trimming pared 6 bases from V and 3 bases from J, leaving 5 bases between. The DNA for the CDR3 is TGTGCCAGCAGCCGGTACTATGGCTACACCTTC. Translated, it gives CASSRYYGYTF.

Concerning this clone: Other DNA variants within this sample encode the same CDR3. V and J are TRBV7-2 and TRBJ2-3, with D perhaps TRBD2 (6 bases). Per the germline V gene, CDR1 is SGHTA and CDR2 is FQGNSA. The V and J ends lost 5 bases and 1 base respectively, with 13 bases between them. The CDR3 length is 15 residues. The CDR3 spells CASSATGVGTDTQYF. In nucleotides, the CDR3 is TGTGCCAGCAGCGCCACGGGGGTTGGCACAGATACGCAGTATTTT.

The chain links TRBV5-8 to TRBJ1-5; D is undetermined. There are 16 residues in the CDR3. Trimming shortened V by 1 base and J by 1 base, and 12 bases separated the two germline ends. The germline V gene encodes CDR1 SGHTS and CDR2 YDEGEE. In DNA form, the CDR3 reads TGTGCCAGCAGCTTGAGGGAGGGCGTAAGCAATCAGCCCCAGCATTTT. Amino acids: CASSLREGVSNQPQHF.

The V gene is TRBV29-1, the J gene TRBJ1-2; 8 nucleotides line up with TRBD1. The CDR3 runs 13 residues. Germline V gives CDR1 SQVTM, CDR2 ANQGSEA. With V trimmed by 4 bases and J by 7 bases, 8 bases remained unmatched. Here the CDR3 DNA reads TGCAGCGTTGTTGGGCAGGGGGCGCGTGGCTACACCTTC. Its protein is CSVVGQGARGYTF.

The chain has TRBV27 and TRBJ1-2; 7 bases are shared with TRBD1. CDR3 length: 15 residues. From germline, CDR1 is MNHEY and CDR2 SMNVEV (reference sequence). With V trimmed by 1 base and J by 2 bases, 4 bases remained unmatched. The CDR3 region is CASSLWGQTNYGYTF. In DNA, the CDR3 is TGTGCCAGCAGTTTATGGGGACAGACAAACTATGGCTACACCTTC.

The CDR3, as DNA: TGTGCCAGCAGTGATGACAGGGGGAGAAAAGATACGCAGTATTTT. This codes for CASSDDRGRKDTQYF. The rearrangement joins TRBV2 to TRBJ2-3; 9 positions agree with TRBD1. The CDR3 consists of 15 residues. Germline lookup yields CDR1 SNHLY and CDR2 FYNNEI. The ends lost 3 bases at V and 5 bases at J; junction bases unmatched: 6.

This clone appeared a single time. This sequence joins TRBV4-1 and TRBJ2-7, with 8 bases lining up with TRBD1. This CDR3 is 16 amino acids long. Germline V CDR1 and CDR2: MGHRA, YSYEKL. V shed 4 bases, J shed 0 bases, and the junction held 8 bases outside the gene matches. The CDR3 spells CASSPMGQATSYEQYF. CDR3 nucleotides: TGCGCCAGCAGCCCTATGGGACAGGCAACCTCCTACGAGCAGTACTTC.

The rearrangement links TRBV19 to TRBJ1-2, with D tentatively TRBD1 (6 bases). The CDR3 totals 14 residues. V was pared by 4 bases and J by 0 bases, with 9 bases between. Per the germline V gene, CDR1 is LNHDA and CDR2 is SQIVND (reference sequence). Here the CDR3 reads CASSRDTTNYGYTF. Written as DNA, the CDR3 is TGTGCCAGTAGTAGGGACACCACTAACTATGGCTACACCTTC. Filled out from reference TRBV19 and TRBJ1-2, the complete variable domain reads DGGITQSPKYLFRKEGQNVTLSCEQNLNHDAMYWYRQDPGQGLRLIYYSQIVNDFQKGDIAEGYSVSREKKESFPLTVTSAQKNPTAFYLCASSRDTTNYGYTFGSGTRLTVV.

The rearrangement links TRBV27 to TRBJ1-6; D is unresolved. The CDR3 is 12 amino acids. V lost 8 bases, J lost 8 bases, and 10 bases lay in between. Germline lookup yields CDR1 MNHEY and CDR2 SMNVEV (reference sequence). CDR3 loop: CASQRGDSPLHF. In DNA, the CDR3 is TGTGCCAGCCAACGGGGAGATTCACCCCTCCACTTT.

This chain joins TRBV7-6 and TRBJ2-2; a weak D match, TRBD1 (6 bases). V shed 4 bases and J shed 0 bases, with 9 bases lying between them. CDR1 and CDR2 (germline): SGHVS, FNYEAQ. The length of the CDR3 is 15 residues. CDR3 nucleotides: TGTGCCAGCAGCTCCGGGACACCGAACACCGGGGAGCTGTTTTTT. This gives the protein CASSSGTPNTGELFF. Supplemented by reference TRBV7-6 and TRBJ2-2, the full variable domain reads GAGVSQSPRYKVTKRGQDVALRCDPISGHVSLYWYRQALGQGPEFLTYFNYEAQQDKSGLPNDRFSAERPEGSISTLTIQRTEQRDSAMYRCASSSGTPNTGELFFGEGSRLTVL.

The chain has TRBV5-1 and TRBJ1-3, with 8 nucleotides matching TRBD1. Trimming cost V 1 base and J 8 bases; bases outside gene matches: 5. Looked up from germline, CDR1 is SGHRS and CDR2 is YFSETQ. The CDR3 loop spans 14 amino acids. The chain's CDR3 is CASSLSGQGHTIYF. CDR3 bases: TGCGCCAGCAGCTTGTCCGGACAGGGACACACCATATATTTT. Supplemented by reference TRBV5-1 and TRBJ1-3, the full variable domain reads KAGVTQTPRYLIKTRGQQVTLSCSPISGHRSVSWYQQTPGQGLQFLFEYFSETQRNKGNFPGRFSGRQFSNSRSEMNVSTLELGDSALYLCASSLSGQGHTIYFGEGSWLTVV.

The CDR3 here is CAGALAGPTDTQYF. The CDR3 region has the DNA TGCGCCGGGGCACTAGCGGGCCCCACAGATACGCAGTATTTT. V gene TRBV10-1 combines with J gene TRBJ2-3; 9 bases line up with TRBD2. The CDR3 is 14 residues long. After removal of 11 bases from V and 2 bases from J, the junction contained 8 bases not matched to a gene. CDR1 is WNHNN, CDR2 SYGVQD, per germline (reference sequence).